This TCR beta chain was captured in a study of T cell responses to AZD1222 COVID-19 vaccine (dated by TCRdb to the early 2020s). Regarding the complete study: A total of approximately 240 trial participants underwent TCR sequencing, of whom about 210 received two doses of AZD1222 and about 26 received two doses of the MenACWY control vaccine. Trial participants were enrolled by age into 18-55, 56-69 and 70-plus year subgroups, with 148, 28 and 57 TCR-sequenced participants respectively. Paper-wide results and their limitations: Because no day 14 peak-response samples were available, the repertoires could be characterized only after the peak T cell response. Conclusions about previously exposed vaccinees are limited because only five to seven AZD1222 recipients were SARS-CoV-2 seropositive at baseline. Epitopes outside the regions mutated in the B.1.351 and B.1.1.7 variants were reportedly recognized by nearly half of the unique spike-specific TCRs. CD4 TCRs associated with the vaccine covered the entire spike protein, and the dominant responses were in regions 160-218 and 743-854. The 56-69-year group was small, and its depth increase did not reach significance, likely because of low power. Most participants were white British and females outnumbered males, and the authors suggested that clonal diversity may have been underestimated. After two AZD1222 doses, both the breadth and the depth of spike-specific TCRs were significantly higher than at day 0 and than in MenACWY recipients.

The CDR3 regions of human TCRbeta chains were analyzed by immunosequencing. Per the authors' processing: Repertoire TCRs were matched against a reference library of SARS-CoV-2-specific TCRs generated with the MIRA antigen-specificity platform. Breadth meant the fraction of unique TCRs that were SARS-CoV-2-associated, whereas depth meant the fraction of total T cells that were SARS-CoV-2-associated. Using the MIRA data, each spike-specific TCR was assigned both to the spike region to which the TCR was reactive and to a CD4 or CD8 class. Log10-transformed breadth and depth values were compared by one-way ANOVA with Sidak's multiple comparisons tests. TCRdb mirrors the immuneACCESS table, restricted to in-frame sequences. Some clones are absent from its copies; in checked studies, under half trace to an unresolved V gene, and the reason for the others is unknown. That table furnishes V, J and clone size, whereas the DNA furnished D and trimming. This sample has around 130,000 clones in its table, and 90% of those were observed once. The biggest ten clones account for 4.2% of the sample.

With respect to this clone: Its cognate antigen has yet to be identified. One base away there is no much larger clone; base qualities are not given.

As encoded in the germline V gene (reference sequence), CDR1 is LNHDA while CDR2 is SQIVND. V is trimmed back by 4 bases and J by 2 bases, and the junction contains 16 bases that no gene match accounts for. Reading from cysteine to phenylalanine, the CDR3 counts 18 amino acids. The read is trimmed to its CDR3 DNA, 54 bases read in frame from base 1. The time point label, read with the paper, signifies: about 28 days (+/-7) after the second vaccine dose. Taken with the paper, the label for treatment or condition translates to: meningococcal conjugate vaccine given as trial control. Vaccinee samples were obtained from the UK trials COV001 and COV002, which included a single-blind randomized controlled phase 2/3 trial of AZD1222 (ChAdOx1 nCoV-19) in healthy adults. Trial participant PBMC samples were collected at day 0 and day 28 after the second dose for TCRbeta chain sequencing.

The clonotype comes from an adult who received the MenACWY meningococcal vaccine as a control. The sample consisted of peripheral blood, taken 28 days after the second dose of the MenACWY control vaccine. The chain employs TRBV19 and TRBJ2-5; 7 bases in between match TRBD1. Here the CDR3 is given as CASSKFPAEGARQETQYF. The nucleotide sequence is TGTGCCAGTAGTAAATTCCCAGCTGAGGGGGCCAGGCAAGAGACCCAGTACTTC.